The 18 T cell receptor beta chains listed next were all sequenced from one sample in a study of regulatory T cells in long-lasting Graves disease. The time point was: newly diagnosed GD, antithyroid drugs for less than 3 months. Making the TCR library involved RNA that had been extracted from PBMCs. Arm-PCR of CDR3 regions with iRepertoire HTBI primers generated TCR beta libraries. One entry per CDR3 protein results from TCRdb running MiXCR on the multiplex PCR reads. The table lists about 540,000 distinct CDR3 sequences, less than 15% of them singletons. These same records also appear under a second study, on T cells in Graves' hyperthyroidism and ophthalmopathy.

The sequenced sample was peripheral blood mononuclear cells (PBMCs), obtained at new diagnosis, from a patient treated with antithyroid drugs. These receptors were taken from a man aged 30-40 years with Graves disease.

About this clonotype: Possible read error: a much larger clone is one base away. J is TRBJ2-1 and V is TRBV6-1; TRBD2 is a possible D gene (6 bases). Germline V lookup: CDR1 MNHNS, CDR2 SASEGT. This CDR3 has 15 amino acids. V was cut by 8 bases and J by 8 bases, with 22 bases left in between. The CDR3 is CASGGSTRGADEQFF. The DNA of the CDR3 is TGTGCCAGCGGTGGATCTACGCGGGGCGCCGATGAGCAGTTCTTC.

This clonotype was counted a few times. The chain combines TRBV5-1 with TRBJ1-2; D perhaps matches TRBD1 (5 bases). V shed 1 base and J shed 3 bases, with 13 bases lying between them. The CDR3 covers 15 residues. Germline CDR1 SGHRS, CDR2 YFSETQ. DNA for the CDR3: TGCGCCAGCAGCTTGTCGGGGCAGGTTCACTATGGCTACACCTTC. Residues: CASSLSGQVHYGYTF.

The chain employs TRBV7-9 and TRBJ1-4; 8 bases map to TRBD1. The V gene end was trimmed by 5 bases and the J gene end by 2 bases; junction bases not matched to a gene: 4. Germline CDR1 reads SEHNR; CDR2 reads FQNEAQ (reference sequence). The CDR3 runs 15 residues. In DNA form, the CDR3 reads TGTGCCAGCAGCACACGGACAGGGACTAATGAAAAACTGTTTTTT. As protein: CASSTRTGTNEKLFF.

This clonotype was recorded many times. The chain carries TRBV7-8 and TRBJ2-1, with D perhaps TRBD1 or TRBD2 (6 bases each). Germline CDR1 SGHVS, CDR2 FQNEAQ. The CDR3 consists of 19 residues. Between the trimmed V and J ends, which lost 5 bases and 0 bases, there was a span of 23 bases. CDR3 in amino acids: CASSAGGRYLPSSYNEQFF. CDR3 in DNA: TGTGCCAGCAGCGCCGGGGGCCGATACTTGCCAAGCTCCTACAATGAGCAGTTCTTC.

The V gene is TRBV6-1, the J gene TRBJ2-7; 15 positions agree with TRBD2. The CDR3 covers 16 residues. The V gene's germline CDR1 is MNHNS and CDR2 SASEGT. V shed 5 bases and J 2 bases; nucleotides not matched to a gene: 4. In DNA form, the CDR3 reads TGTGCCAGCAGTCAGGGACTAGCGGGAGGACCCTACGAGCAGTACTTC. Protein: CASSQGLAGGPYEQYF.

Written as DNA, the CDR3 is TGTGCCTGGAGTGCAGAGACCCAAGAGCAGTACTTC. Its translation: CAWSAETQEQYF. The rearrangement links TRBV30 to TRBJ2-7, with unresolved D. The length of the CDR3 is 12 residues. Germline V gene data show CDR1 as GTSNPN and CDR2 as SVGIG (reference sequence). The V end lost 1 base, the J end lost 7 bases, and 11 bases lay between the germline ends.

The chain recombines TRBV10-3 with TRBJ1-6, with 7 bases fitting TRBD1. This CDR3 is built from 14 residues. The ends lost 6 bases at V and 6 bases at J; junction bases unmatched: 5. The V gene's germline CDR1 is ENHRY and CDR2 SYGVKD. The CDR3 sequence: CAIRSRDSNSPLHF. In DNA form, the CDR3 reads TGTGCCATCAGATCCCGGGACAGTAATTCACCCCTCCACTTT.

Comment on this clonotype: This could be a read error, since a much larger clone is one nucleotide away. The CDR3 loop reads CASSPPRSQSYNEQLF. In nucleotides, the CDR3 is TGTGCCAGCTCACCACCGCGGAGCCAGTCCTACAATGAGCAGCTCTTC. The chain is built from TRBV18 and TRBJ2-1; D gene uncertain. CDR3 length equals 16 residues. The germline CDR1 and CDR2 sequences are KGHSH and LQKENI.

Many counts were recorded for this clonotype. The chain recombines TRBV7-2 with TRBJ1-2, with D possibly matching TRBD1 (6 bases). CDR1 is SGHTA and CDR2 is FQGNSA in the germline V gene. Trimming took off 5 bases at V and 3 bases at J, with 25 bases between the two ends. The CDR3 totals 18 residues. In DNA, the CDR3 is TGTGCCAGCAGCCGAACGGCCGCATTAACAGGGCTCGACTATGGCTACACCTTC. Amino acids: CASSRTAALTGLDYGYTF.

This clonotype was found many times. This chain links TRBV27 with TRBJ2-7, with 9 bases fitting TRBD1. Germline values: CDR1 MNHEY, CDR2 SMNVEV (reference sequence). V dropped 6 bases and J dropped 2; count of bases not matched to a gene: 8. This CDR3 contains 15 residues. The CDR3 protein is CASSRGQGNTYEQYF. CDR3 DNA: TGTGCCAGCAGCCGTGGACAGGGGAACACCTACGAGCAGTACTTC.

This clonotype was counted many times. The chain is built from TRBV15 and TRBJ1-2; 7 bases fit TRBD1. CDR1 is LNHNV and CDR2 is YYDKDF in the germline V gene (reference sequence). With V trimmed by 5 bases and J by 5 bases, 8 bases remained unmatched. CDR3 length equals 14 residues. Written as DNA, the CDR3 is TGTGCCACCAGCGGACACGGACAGGCTTATGGCTACACCTTC. It encodes CATSGHGQAYGYTF.

V is TRBV5-6 and J is TRBJ2-5, with 12 positions matching TRBD1. Trimming took 4 bases from V and 5 from J; bases not matched to a gene: 3. There are 14 residues in the CDR3. Looked up from germline, CDR1 is SGHDT and CDR2 is YYEEEE. CDR3 in DNA: TGTGCCAGCAGCGGGACAGGGGGCTGGGAGACCCAGTACTTC. It translates to CASSGTGGWETQYF.

This clonotype was recorded at least ten times. The V call is TRBV2, the J call TRBJ2-7; TRBD2 matches at 7 bases. Germline lookup yields CDR1 SNHLY and CDR2 FYNNEI. CDR3 length: 14 amino acids. The V gene end was trimmed by 9 bases and the J gene end by 3 bases; junction bases not matched to a gene: 11. The CDR3 reads CARSSETSSYEQYF. The DNA for the CDR3 is TGTGCCAGATCTTCAGAGACTAGCAGCTACGAGCAGTACTTC.

This clonotype occurred many times. V gene TRBV2 combines with J gene TRBJ2-2; D unclear. CDR1 SNHLY and CDR2 FYNNEI come from the germline V gene. V was pared by 8 bases and J by 1 base, with 14 bases between. The CDR3 sequence is 15 residues long. The CDR3 sequence is CASWRQNRNTGELFF. In DNA, the CDR3 is TGTGCCAGCTGGCGCCAAAACCGGAACACCGGGGAGCTGTTTTTT.

Remarks on this clonotype: Since a far larger clone is one base different, this is likely a read error. The chain carries TRBV24-1 and TRBJ2-1, with D unclear. Germline V gene lookup returns CDR1 KGHDR and CDR2 SFDVKD. The CDR3 is made up of 13 amino acids. Trimming removed 5 bases from V and 10 bases from J, with 14 bases in between. For the CDR3, the DNA is TGTGCCACCAGTGGCCAGCCCTCCTACGAGCAGTTCTTC. It yields the protein CATSGQPSYEQFF.

The chain employs TRBV20-1 and TRBJ1-2; TRBD1 is a possible D gene (5 bases). Germline V lookup: CDR1 DFQATT, CDR2 SNEGSKA (reference sequence). Deletions cut 5 bases from V and 4 bases from J, with 14 bases between. This CDR3 region has 13 residues. The DNA of the CDR3 is TGCAGTGCTTCCGACAGCGGGAGCTATGGCTACACCTTC. The encoded protein is CSASDSGSYGYTF.

The gene calls are TRBV6-2 or TRBV6-3 and TRBJ1-6; TRBD1 might be the D (5 bases). V lost 2 bases to trimming and J lost 5 bases, with 10 bases between them. The CDR3 is 15 amino acids. Germline-derived CDR1 and CDR2 are MNHEY and SVGEGT. The CDR3 region has the DNA TGTGCCAGCAGTTACCGGGGGGTTAATAATTCACCCCTCCACTTT. The encoded protein is CASSYRGVNNSPLHF.

This clonotype has only a few counts. The gene calls are TRBV6-1 and TRBJ1-3; D gene uncertain. The CDR3 contains 16 residues. Trimming left V 1 base short and J 4 bases short, with 14 bases between. The V gene's germline CDR1 is MNHNS and CDR2 SASEGT. CDR3 sequence reads: CASSEEGWYSGNTIYF. The CDR3 bases are TGTGCCAGCAGTGAAGAGGGCTGGTACTCCGGAAACACCATATATTTT.